The T cell receptor (beta chain) under discussion was sequenced for a study of blood T cells in healthy people across ages. Study summary: Template switching captured about one barcoded beta molecule per two T cells.

Overall study findings and caveats: Considered underestimates were the diversity estimates obtained from one million T cells.

This CDR3 is 13 amino acids long. Trimming shortened V by 2 bases and J by 12 bases, and 14 bases separated the two germline ends. Germline lookup yields CDR1 MNHEY and CDR2 SMNVEV (reference sequence). Alongside a J-beta primer mix, a sample-barcoded 5' primer served in a second PCR lasting about 7 to 12 cycles. All cDNA molecules were each tagged by a template-switch adaptor with 12 random nucleotides. TCRdb re-called the 5' RACE reads with MiXCR, one entry per CDR3 protein. This sample has roughly 900,000 distinct CDR3 sequences, with more than 25% found just once. Points on this clonotype: Its antigen is unknown.

The rearrangement links TRBV27 to TRBJ2-1; no firm D call. This TCR derives from a woman over 75 in good health. The sample taken for sequencing was blood. CDR3 residues: CASSLREGQGQFF. The CDR3, as DNA: TGTGCCAGCAGTTTACGTGAAGGTCAAGGGCAGTTCTTC.